This TCR beta chain was retrieved from a study of regulatory T cells in long-lasting Graves disease. Regarding this clonotype: Its antigen is unidentified.

The TCR beta library used iRepertoire HTBI primers with Arm-PCR amplification of CDR3. Each CDR3 protein gets one entry after TCRdb re-called the multiplex PCR reads with MiXCR. The sample lists about 660,000 distinct CDR3 sequences; about 32% were seen once. As for time point: persistent/refractory GD, antithyroid drugs over 5 years with positive TRAb. PBMC RNA served as the TCR library source. Study findings and constraints: Comparison showed that persistent patients shared more public clonotypes (about 2,700) than new patients (966). TRBV28, TRBJ1-2 and TRBJ2-5 were favored in persistent disease.

This CDR3 region has 16 residues. The germline V gene encodes CDR1 MNHNS and CDR2 SASEGT. V was pared by 1 base and J by 3 bases, with 13 bases between. The sample here was peripheral blood mononuclear cells (PBMCs), taken when the disease was refractory, from a patient treated with antithyroid drugs. This chain links TRBV6-1 with TRBJ1-5, with D uncertain. The receptor comes from a female donor with Graves disease. The CDR3 loop reads CASSEEPGRNNQPQHF. In DNA, the CDR3 is TGTGCCAGCAGTGAAGAGCCCGGGCGGAACAATCAGCCCCAGCATTTT.